This T cell receptor beta chain was recorded in a study of identical twins. Findings and caveats of the study: Out-of-frame alpha sequences common to twins exhibited a surplus of low generation probability. The analysis was cross-sectional rather than longitudinal within donors.

From germline, CDR1 is SGHRS and CDR2 YFSETQ. The CDR3 extends over 16 amino acids. V lost 5 bases, J lost 6 bases, and 20 bases lay in between. TCRdb independently ran MiXCR on the 5' RACE reads; one entry per CDR3 protein. The sample has more than 400,000 distinct CDR3 sequences; nearly 15% are singletons. A remark on this clonotype: The target antigen is unknown.

These same records also appear under a second study, on yellow fever vaccine responses in identical twins.

This sequence was found in a woman aged 18-29 years in good health. The rearrangement uses TRBV5-1 and TRBJ2-2; D possibly corresponds to TRBD1 (5 bases). Input material: CD4+ T cells sorted from blood. The CDR3 DNA reads TGCGCCAGCAGAGGGGCCAGACTCGTCCTACCCGGGGAGCTGTTTTTT. Its translation is CASRGARLVLPGELFF.